This T cell receptor (beta chain) emerged from a study of T cell changes during pregnancy in multiple sclerosis. The length of the CDR3 is 12 residues. Per the germline V gene, CDR1 is SEHNR and CDR2 is FQNEAQ (reference sequence). V was trimmed by 6 bases and J by 5 bases, leaving 10 bases between them. Some clones are missing from TCRdb's copy, which holds only in-frame ones; the method was immunoSEQ multiplex PCR. This table has approximately 40,000 clones, nearly 90% appearing once. The sequencing here drew on CD4+ T cells from peripheral blood mononuclear cells, taken in the first trimester of pregnancy. The chain uses TRBV7-9 and TRBJ1-1; D is undetermined. This receptor was taken from a female donor with multiple sclerosis, enrolled in a pregnancy study. CDR3 in amino acids: CASRLDGTEAFF. The CDR3 nucleotides read TGTGCCAGCAGACTCGACGGGACTGAAGCTTTCTTT. Full variable domain (missing parts from reference TRBV7-9 and TRBJ1-1): DTGVSQNPRHKITKRGQNVTFRCDPISEHNRLYWYRQTLGQGPEFLTYFQNEAQLEKSRLLSDRFSAERPKGSFSTLEIQRTEQGDSAMYLCASRLDGTEAFFGQGTRLTVV.